These 20 T cell receptor beta chains share one sample of origin, sequenced in a study of T-cell reconstitution after alpha-beta-depleted transplantation in children. It was with unique molecular identifiers that the TCRbeta library was prepared. Each CDR3 protein is one row after TCRdb ran MiXCR on the PCR reads. The table records 40,000 to 55,000 distinct CDR3 sequences, less than 6% of them present only once. Specimen: PBMCs, mostly from graft donor cells, collected 60 days after TCRalphabeta/CD19-depleted stem cell transplant. The receptor set was obtained from a female patient aged 2 to 10 who had a stem cell transplant for aplastic anemia, so the T cells may come from the graft donor.

This clonotype came up many times. The CDR3 DNA follows: TGTGCCAGCAGCCGTAGCGAGGTGGAGACCCAGTACTTC. Translated: CASSRSEVETQYF. This rearrangement joins TRBV7-9 to TRBJ2-5, with D maybe TRBD2 (5 bases). The ends were cut back, 5 bases at V and 5 bases at J, with 12 bases in the middle. This CDR3 contains 13 residues. CDR1 is SEHNR and CDR2 is FQNEAQ in the germline V gene (reference sequence).

In its sample, this clonotype ranks as medium-sized. The J gene is TRBJ2-1, the V gene TRBV24-1; D might be TRBD1 (7 bases). V lost 5 bases and J lost 4, with 17 bases in between. The CDR3 consists of 16 residues. Germline CDR1 is KGHDR and CDR2 is SFDVKD. This CDR3 is CATSAIRGDKYNEQFF. The CDR3 DNA is TGTGCCACCAGTGCCATCAGGGGGGACAAATACAATGAGCAGTTCTTC.

In its sample, this clonotype was seen many times. This chain uses TRBV9 with TRBJ2-3; D perhaps matches TRBD2 (6 bases). The germline gives CDR1 SGDLS, CDR2 YYNGEE. Trimming pared 0 bases from V and 5 bases from J, leaving 10 bases between. The CDR3 sequence is 14 residues long. Here the CDR3 reads CASSVGRGEDTQYF. DNA for the CDR3: TGTGCCAGCAGCGTAGGGCGGGGCGAAGATACGCAGTATTTT.

This clonotype was recorded many times. CDR3 sequence reads: CASSLNQNTGELFF. The CDR3 bases are TGTGCCAGCAGCTTAAACCAAAACACCGGGGAGCTGTTTTTT. This rearrangement joins TRBV7-3 to TRBJ2-2; D is ambiguous. V lost 1 base to trimming and J lost 2 bases, with 5 bases between them. In germline, CDR1 is SGHTA, CDR2 FQGTGA. The CDR3 is 14 amino acids.

Turning to this clonotype: Given a much more abundant clone one base away, this may be a read error. V gene TRBV6-1 combines with J gene TRBJ2-7, with D tentatively TRBD2 (6 bases). V was trimmed by 10 bases and J by 5 bases, leaving 21 bases between them. CDR3 size: 14 residues. Germline V lookup: CDR1 MNHNS, CDR2 SASEGT. In DNA form, the CDR3 reads TGTGCCACCAAACAAATAGCGGCCGGGGACGAGCAGTACTTC. It translates to CATKQIAAGDEQYF.

This clonotype has at least ten counts. This sequence joins TRBV3-1 and TRBJ2-7; 8 positions match TRBD2. CDR1 is LGHDT, CDR2 YNNKEL, per germline (reference sequence). V dropped 1 base and J dropped 1; count of bases not matched to a gene: 0. The CDR3 consists of 14 residues. The CDR3 sequence: CASSQAGGSYEQYF. The CDR3 DNA is TGTGCCAGCAGCCAAGCGGGGGGGTCCTACGAGCAGTACTTC.

This clonotype was seen at least ten times. The chain has TRBV7-9 and TRBJ2-1; 11 bases align to TRBD2. V trimming: 1 base; J trimming: 0 bases; junction bases outside the gene matches: 2. The CDR3 extends over 17 amino acids. Germline-derived CDR1 and CDR2 are SEHNR and FQNEAQ (reference sequence). In DNA form, the CDR3 reads TGTGCCAGCAGCTTAGGACTAGCGGGGAGCTCCTACAATGAGCAGTTCTTC. Residues: CASSLGLAGSSYNEQFF.

This clonotype occurred many times. The chain joins TRBV12-3 or TRBV12-4 to TRBJ1-6; D remains unclear. Trimming removed 5 bases at V and 0 bases at J, with 11 bases between. This CDR3 is 16 amino acids long. This CDR3 reads CASSLGRSSYNSPLHF. The CDR3 nucleotides are TGTGCCAGCAGTCTTGGCAGGAGCTCCTATAATTCACCCCTCCACTTT.

This clonotype was seen only a few times. The V call is TRBV7-3, the J call TRBJ1-2, with TRBD1 matching over 10 bases. The CDR3 spans 13 residues. Unmatched junction bases numbered 2, after V lost 2 bases and J lost 8 bases. Germline V gives CDR1 SGHTA, CDR2 FQGTGA. The CDR3 protein is CASSLDRGHGYTF. In DNA, the CDR3 is TGTGCCAGCAGCTTAGACAGGGGGCACGGCTACACCTTC.

This clonotype has only a few counts. The chain couples TRBV5-6 to TRBJ2-1, with a possible D match to TRBD2 (7 bases). This CDR3 contains 18 residues. Germline-derived CDR1 and CDR2 are SGHDT and YYEEEE. V lost 7 bases to trimming and J lost 2 bases, with 25 bases between them. CDR3 in DNA: TGTGCCAGCGGGGAGGGGGGCTTAGGGGCCAGTCCCTACAATGAGCAGTTCTTC. This encodes CASGEGGLGASPYNEQFF.

This chain links TRBV6-4 with TRBJ2-1, with 11 bases fitting TRBD1. There are 15 residues in the CDR3. Germline assignment: CDR1 MRHNA and CDR2 SNTAGT. V lost 6 bases to trimming and J lost 8 bases; unmatched junction nucleotides: 9. The CDR3 DNA reads TGTGCCAGCAGGACATGGACAGGGGGCAGGGATGAGCAGTTCTTC. It encodes CASRTWTGGRDEQFF.

This clonotype has ten or more counts. V is TRBV5-1 and J is TRBJ1-1, with D uncertain. The CDR3 sequence is 15 residues long. V lost 0 bases and J lost 5, with 14 bases in between. Germline CDR1 is SGHRS and CDR2 is YFSETQ. The CDR3 loop reads CASSLGHRVGTEAFF. The CDR3 nucleotides read TGCGCCAGCAGCTTGGGTCACAGAGTGGGGACTGAAGCTTTCTTT.

This clonotype has just a few counts. The V call is TRBV18, the J call TRBJ1-4, with unresolved D. Germline CDR1 and CDR2: KGHSH and LQKENI. V lost 1 base, J lost 4 bases, and 7 bases lay in between. The CDR3 is made up of 14 amino acids. The CDR3 sequence: CASSPQAVNEKLFF. The CDR3, as DNA: TGTGCCAGCTCACCACAAGCGGTTAATGAAAAACTGTTTTTT.

This clonotype was counted at least ten times. The CDR3 DNA reads as TGTGCCAGTAGTATCAGGGCCGGGGAGCTGTTTTTT. Translating it yields CASSIRAGELFF. This sequence joins TRBV19 and TRBJ2-2; TRBD1 is a possible D gene (5 bases). V lost 3 bases and J lost 6, with 5 bases in between. This CDR3 contains 12 residues. Germline values: CDR1 LNHDA, CDR2 SQIVND (reference sequence).

This clonotype was counted at least ten times. The chain uses TRBV28 and TRBJ2-2, with 9 bases identical to TRBD2. The CDR3 spans 16 residues. The V segment lost 5 bases and the J segment 8 bases; nucleotides outside the gene matches: 12. Germline loops: CDR1 MDHEN, CDR2 SYDVKM. The CDR3: CASSLFGTSLTGELFF. The CDR3 region has the DNA TGTGCCAGCAGTCTCTTCGGGACTAGCCTAACTGGGGAGCTGTTTTTT.

This clonotype was observed at least ten times. The chain links TRBV29-1 to TRBJ1-5, with D possibly being TRBD1 (6 bases). V gave up 2 bases and J gave up 4 bases, with 9 bases separating them. The CDR3 is 13 residues long. The germline CDR1 and CDR2 sequences are SQVTM and ANQGSEA. CDR3 in DNA: TGCAGCGTTGAACAGGGGCCTAATCAGCCCCAGCATTTT. It encodes CSVEQGPNQPQHF.

This clonotype was observed at least ten times. V is TRBV3-1 and J is TRBJ2-7; 12 bases match TRBD2. This CDR3 spans 15 amino acids. The germline gives CDR1 LGHDT, CDR2 YNNKEL (reference sequence). Trimming took 1 base from V and 3 from J; bases not matched to a gene: 1. Here the CDR3 DNA reads TGTGCCAGCAGCCAAGGACTAGCGGGAGTCTACGAGCAGTACTTC. Translating it yields CASSQGLAGVYEQYF.

This clonotype was seen a single time. This clone may be a read error of a much larger clone one base away. J is TRBJ1-5 and V is TRBV19, with a tentative D call TRBD1 (6 bases). Germline V gene data show CDR1 as LNHDA and CDR2 as SQIVND (reference sequence). Trimming shortened V by 9 bases and J by 1 base, and 16 bases separated the two germline ends. This CDR3 has 15 residues. The CDR3 DNA sequence: TGTGCCAGAATTCCAACAGGGCTCAGCAATCAGCCCCAGCATTTT. This encodes CARIPTGLSNQPQHF.

This clonotype showed up many times. The gene calls are TRBV7-2 and TRBJ2-3; 8 bases align to TRBD1. V lost 8 bases to trimming and J lost 0 bases; unmatched junction nucleotides: 10. Germline V gene data show CDR1 as SGHTA and CDR2 as FQGNSA. The CDR3 totals 16 residues. CDR3 coding DNA: TGTGCCAGCTGTGAATCCGGGACAGGTAGCACAGATACGCAGTATTTT. Residues: CASCESGTGSTDTQYF.

This clonotype occurred many times. The J gene is TRBJ1-2, the V gene TRBV29-1, with D perhaps matching TRBD1 (5 bases). The germline gives CDR1 SQVTM, CDR2 ANQGSEA. The germline V and J ends were trimmed by 6 bases and 2 bases, with 10 bases remaining between them. CDR3 length equals 12 residues. Written as DNA, the CDR3 is TGCAGCGTCGCCAGGGAGAACTATGGCTACACCTTC. It codes for CSVARENYGYTF.